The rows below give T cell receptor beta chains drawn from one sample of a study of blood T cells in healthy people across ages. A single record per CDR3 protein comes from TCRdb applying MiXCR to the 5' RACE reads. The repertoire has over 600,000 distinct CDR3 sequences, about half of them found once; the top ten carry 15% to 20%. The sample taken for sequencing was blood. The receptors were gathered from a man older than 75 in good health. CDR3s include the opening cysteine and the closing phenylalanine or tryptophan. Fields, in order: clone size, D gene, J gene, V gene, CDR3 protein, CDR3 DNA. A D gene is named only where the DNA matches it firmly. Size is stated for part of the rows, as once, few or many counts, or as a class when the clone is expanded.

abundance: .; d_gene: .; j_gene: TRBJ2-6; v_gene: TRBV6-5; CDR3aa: CASRSVSSGANVLTF; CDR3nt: TGTGCCAGCAGGTCTGTTTCCTCTGGGGCCAACGTCCTGACTTTC
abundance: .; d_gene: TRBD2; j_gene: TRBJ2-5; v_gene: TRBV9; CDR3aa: CASSAREGGQETQYF; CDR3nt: TGTGCCAGCAGCGCCCGGGAGGGGGGCCAAGAGACCCAGTACTTC
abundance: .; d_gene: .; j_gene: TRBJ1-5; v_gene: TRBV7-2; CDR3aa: CASSPGQPNRPQHF; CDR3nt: TGTGCCAGCAGCCCGGGGCAGCCCAATCGGCCCCAGCATTTT
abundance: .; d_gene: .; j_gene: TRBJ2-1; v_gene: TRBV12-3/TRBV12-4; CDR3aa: CASSLRGEEAGNEQFF; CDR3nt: TGTGCCAGCAGTTTAAGGGGGGAGGAGGCTGGGAATGAGCAGTTCTTC
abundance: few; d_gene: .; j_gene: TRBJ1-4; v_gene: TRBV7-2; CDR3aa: CASSLQTSAGANEKLFF; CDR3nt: TGTGCCAGCAGCCTTCAAACGTCAGCGGGAGCTAATGAAAAACTGTTTTTT
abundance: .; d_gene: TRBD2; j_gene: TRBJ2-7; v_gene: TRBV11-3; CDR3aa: CASSRFSGTYEQYF; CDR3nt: TGTGCCAGCAGCCGATTTAGCGGGACTTACGAGCAGTACTTC
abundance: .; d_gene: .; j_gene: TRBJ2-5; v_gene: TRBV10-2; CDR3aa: CASSVGGERGQETQYF; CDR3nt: TGCGCCAGCAGTGTAGGAGGGGAAAGGGGCCAAGAGACCCAGTACTTC
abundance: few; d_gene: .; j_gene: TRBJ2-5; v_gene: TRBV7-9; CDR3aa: CASSPSAGTVNQETQYF; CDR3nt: TGTGCCAGCAGCCCCAGTGCCGGGACCGTGAACCAAGAGACCCAGTACTTC
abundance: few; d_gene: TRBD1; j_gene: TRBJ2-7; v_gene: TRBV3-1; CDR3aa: CASSHQGQSLYEQYF; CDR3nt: TGTGCCAGCAGCCACCAGGGACAGTCCCTCTACGAGCAGTACTTC
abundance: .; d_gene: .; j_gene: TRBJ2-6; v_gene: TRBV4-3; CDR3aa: CASSQEQGSGANVLTF; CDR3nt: TGCGCCAGCAGCCAAGAACAGGGATCTGGGGCCAACGTCCTGACTTTC
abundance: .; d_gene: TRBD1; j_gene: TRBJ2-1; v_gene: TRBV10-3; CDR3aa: CAISATGGNEQFF; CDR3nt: TGTGCCATCAGTGCAACAGGGGGGAATGAGCAGTTCTTC
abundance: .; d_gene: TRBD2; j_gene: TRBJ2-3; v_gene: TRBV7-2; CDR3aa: CASSSISRLAGDYSTDTQYF; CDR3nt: TGTGCCAGCAGCTCCATCAGCCGGCTAGCGGGAGATTATAGCACAGATACGCAGTATTTT
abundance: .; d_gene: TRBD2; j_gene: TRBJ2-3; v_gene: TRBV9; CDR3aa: CASSVVREGTDTQYF; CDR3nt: TGTGCCAGCAGCGTAGTTCGGGAGGGGACAGATACGCAGTATTTT
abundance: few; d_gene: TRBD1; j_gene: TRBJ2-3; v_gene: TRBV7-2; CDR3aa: CASSLMGQGTDTQYF; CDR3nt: TGTGCCAGCAGCTTAATGGGACAGGGGACAGATACGCAGTATTTT
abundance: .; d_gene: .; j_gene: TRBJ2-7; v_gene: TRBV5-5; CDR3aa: CASSLDGSLYEQYF; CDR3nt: TGTGCCAGCAGCTTGGATGGGAGTCTCTACGAGCAGTACTTC
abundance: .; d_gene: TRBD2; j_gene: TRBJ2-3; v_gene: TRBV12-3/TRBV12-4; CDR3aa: CASRGLAGRADTQYF; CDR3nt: TGTGCCAGCAGGGGACTAGCGGGGAGAGCAGATACGCAGTATTTT
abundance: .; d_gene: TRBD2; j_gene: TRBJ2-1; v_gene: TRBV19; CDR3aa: CASSTGPTSGSPYNEQFF; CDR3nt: TGTGCCAGTAGTACCGGGCCGACTAGCGGGAGTCCGTACAATGAGCAGTTCTTC
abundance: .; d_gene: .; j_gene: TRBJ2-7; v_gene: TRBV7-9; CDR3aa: CASTSNRDSYEQYF; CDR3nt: TGTGCCAGCACCTCGAACAGGGACTCCTACGAGCAGTACTTC
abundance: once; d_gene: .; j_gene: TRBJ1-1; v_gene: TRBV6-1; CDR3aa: CASSEFGTIMNTEAFF; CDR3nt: TGTGCCAGCAGTGAATTCGGGACAATCATGAACACTGAAGCTTTCTTT
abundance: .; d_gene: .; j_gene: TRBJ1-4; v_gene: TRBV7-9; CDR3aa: CASSPKPGHANEKLFF; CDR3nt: TGTGCCAGCAGCCCAAAGCCGGGACACGCTAATGAAAAACTGTTTTTT
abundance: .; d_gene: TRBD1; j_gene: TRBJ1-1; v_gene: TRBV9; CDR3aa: CASSQQQGGYTEAFF; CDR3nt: TGTGCCAGCAGCCAGCAACAGGGGGGGTACACTGAAGCTTTCTTT